The subject of this entry is one T cell receptor (beta chain). Construction of TCR beta libraries relied on iRepertoire HTBI primers and on Arm-PCR targeting CDR3 regions. TCRdb recomputed calls from the multiplex PCR reads with MiXCR, one row per CDR3 protein. The sample lists a few hundred thousand distinct CDR3 sequences; 16% were seen once. This specimen comes from a study of regulatory T cells in long-lasting Graves disease. Germline V gives CDR1 SGHRS, CDR2 YFSETQ. The V segment lost 4 bases and the J segment 9 bases; nucleotides outside the gene matches: 5. The CDR3 contains 13 residues. Documented time point: newly diagnosed GD, antithyroid drugs for less than 3 months. The authors made the TCR library using RNA they extracted from PBMCs. These data were also reused for a study on T cells in Graves' hyperthyroidism and ophthalmopathy. In that study: The HTBI primer set drove a first-round RT-PCR of the TCR CDR3. Expanded thyroid clonotypes (above 0.001) were mostly also found in blood.

The sample here was peripheral blood mononuclear cells (PBMCs), taken at new diagnosis, from a patient treated with antithyroid drugs. The V gene is TRBV5-1, the J gene TRBJ2-3, with TRBD2 identical over 10 bases. This TCR was sampled from a man in his forties with Graves disease. CDR3 sequence (DNA): TGCGCCAGCAGCGGGGGACTAGCGAGCACGCAGTATTTT. This sequence encodes CASSGGLASTQYF.